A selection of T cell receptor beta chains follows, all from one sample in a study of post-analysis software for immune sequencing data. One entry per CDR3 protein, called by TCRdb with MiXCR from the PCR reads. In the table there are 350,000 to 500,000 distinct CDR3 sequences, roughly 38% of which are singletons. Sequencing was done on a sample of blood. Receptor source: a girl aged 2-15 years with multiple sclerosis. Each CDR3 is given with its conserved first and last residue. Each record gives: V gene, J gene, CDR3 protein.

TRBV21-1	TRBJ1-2	CASSKEDRAPFGYTF
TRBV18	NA	CASSPTTASETQYF
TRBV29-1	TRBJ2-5	CSVVDGRETQYF
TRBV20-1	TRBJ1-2	CSAHRTVDGYTF
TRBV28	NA	CASSYPTGRYEQYF
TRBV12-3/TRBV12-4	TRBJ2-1	CASSQTSGVGISSYNEQFF
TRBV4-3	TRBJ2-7	CASSEGLARDEQYF
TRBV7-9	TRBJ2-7	CASSLVMGQGAHEQYF
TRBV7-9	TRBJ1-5	CASSLTGTGIVGNQPQHF
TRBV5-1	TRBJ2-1	CASSTDRRAFNEQFF
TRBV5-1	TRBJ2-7	CASSPRTGNEQYF
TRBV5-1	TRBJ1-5	CASSLAPQGGNQPQHF
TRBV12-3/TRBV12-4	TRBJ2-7	CASRGRTGEIYEQYF
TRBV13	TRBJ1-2	CASSLAHQGYGYTF
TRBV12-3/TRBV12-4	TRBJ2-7	CASSSGTGDPILYEQYF
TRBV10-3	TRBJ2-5	CAKGQPQETQYF
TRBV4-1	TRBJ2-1	CASSQSEGPNEQFF
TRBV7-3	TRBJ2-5	CASSLTGGSGETQYF
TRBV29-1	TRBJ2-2	CSVVTGVQGELFF
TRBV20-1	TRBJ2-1	CSAQLARDYNEQFF
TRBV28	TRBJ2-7	CASSLRAEQYF
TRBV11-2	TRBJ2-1	CASRAGTNDEQFF
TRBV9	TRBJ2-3	CASSEGGLGPTDTQYF
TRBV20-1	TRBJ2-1	CSARDFRLSSYNEQFF
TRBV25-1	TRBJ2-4	CASSEYREGGIQYF
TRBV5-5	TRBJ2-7	CASSFVGSYYEQYF
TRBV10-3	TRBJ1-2	CAISDPGQGGYGYTF
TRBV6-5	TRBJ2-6	CASSYSRTNVLTF
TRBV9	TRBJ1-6	CASNVGSDSPLHF
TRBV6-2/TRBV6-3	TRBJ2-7	CASSYGRGSLYEQYF
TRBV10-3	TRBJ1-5	CAISESDTYQPQHF
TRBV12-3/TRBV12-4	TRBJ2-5	CASSLAVLQTQYF
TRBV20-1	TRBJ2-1	CSAAGTNNNEQFF
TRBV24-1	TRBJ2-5	CATSDLYQYPQYF
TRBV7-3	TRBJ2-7	CASSLSGLGVRSEQYF
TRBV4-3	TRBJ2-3	CASSQESILAASTDTQYF
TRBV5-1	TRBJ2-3	CASSLVPDRGVDTQYF
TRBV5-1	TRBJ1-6	CASSLDRGRGSPLHF
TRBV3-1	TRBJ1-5	CASSQEGQGNQPQHF
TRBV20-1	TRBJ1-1	CSARDRGQGWGSMNTEAFF
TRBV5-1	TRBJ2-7	CASSLFPGEGYEQYF
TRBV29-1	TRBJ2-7	CSATSGSYEQYF
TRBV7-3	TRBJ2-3	CASSAARSSGGMDTQYF
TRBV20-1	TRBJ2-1	CSAHFGKPWNNEQFF
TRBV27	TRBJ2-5	CASSLYLRGSQYF
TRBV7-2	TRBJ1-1	CASSSGTGGDAFF
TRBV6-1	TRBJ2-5	CASIRIGGGETQYF
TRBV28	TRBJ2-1	CASSSLRGSSYNEQFF
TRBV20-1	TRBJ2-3	CSARLAYEGTDTQYF
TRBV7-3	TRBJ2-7	CASSRRGQKGGRPYEQYF
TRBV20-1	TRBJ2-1	CSASMSAGEQFF
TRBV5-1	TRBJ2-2	CASSPGDTGELFF
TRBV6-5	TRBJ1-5	CASSSTGTRLYQPQHF
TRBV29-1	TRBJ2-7	CSVEDGQGPYEQYF
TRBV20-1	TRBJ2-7	CSARAPPVDEQYF
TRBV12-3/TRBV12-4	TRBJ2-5	CASSFGEAQETQYF
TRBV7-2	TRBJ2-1	CASSLALPLSYNEQFF
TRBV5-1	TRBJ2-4	CASSDAGQGLNIQYF
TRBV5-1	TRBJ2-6	CASSFRGFSGANVLTF